This TCR beta chain was obtained from a study of T cell responses to AZD1222 COVID-19 vaccine. Study-level information: Second-dose schedules of about 4 or about 12 weeks were combined. Findings and caveats of the study: The donor cohort was predominantly white British with a female majority, and clonal diversity may have been underestimated.

Profiled with immunoSEQ multiplex PCR; TCRdb holds only in-frame clones, not every one. The repertoire holds approximately 90,000 clones, with 91% as singletons. For this clone: Antigen: not known.

The CDR3 runs to 14 residues. In germline, CDR1 is LNHDA, CDR2 SQIVND (reference sequence). J was trimmed by 5 bases and V by 6 bases; bases with no gene match: 1. Sequenced material: peripheral blood, taken on day 0 of AZD1222 vaccination. This chain uses TRBV19 with TRBJ2-2, with 12 bases aligning to TRBD2. The receptor was isolated from an adult in good health. The CDR3 DNA is TGTGCCAGTAGGGGACTAGCGGGTACCGGGGAGCTGTTTTTT. It translates to CASRGLAGTGELFF.